This T cell receptor (beta chain) was found in a study of shared clonotypes between healthy human individuals. Concerning this clone: The antigen remains unidentified.

V shed 0 bases and J shed 5 bases, with 11 bases lying between them. The CDR3 is 14 amino acids. Germline CDR1 and CDR2: MNHEY and SMNVEV (reference sequence). Findings of the study overall: Sorted-subset sequencing was shown by rarefaction to be incomplete despite large depth.

Clones were sequenced by immunoSEQ multiplex PCR, and TCRdb holds only the in-frame ones, with some missing. The repertoire holds hundreds of thousands of clones, with approximately 96% as singletons. Naive-designated CD8 cells lacked CD45RO, were positively enriched for CCR7, and omitted terminally differentiated effector memory CD45RA+ cells. Donation came from healthy HIV-negative adults that had no recent acute infections or vaccinations. J is TRBJ2-7 and V is TRBV27, with D possibly matching TRBD1 (5 bases). The sequencing sample was made of naive CD8+ T cells sorted from blood. This sequence originates from a woman aged 25 to 39 in good health. The CDR3 loop is CASSLSGRVNEQYF. The CDR3 DNA is TGTGCCAGCAGTTTATCGGGCAGGGTCAACGAGCAGTACTTC.